This TCR beta chain comes out of a study of blood T cells in healthy people across ages. Findings of the study overall: TCR beta diversity, measured per million T cells, fell in a roughly linear way with age.

A sample-barcoded 5' primer and a J-beta primer mix were used in a second PCR of roughly 6 to 11 cycles. TCRdb reanalysed the 5' RACE reads using MiXCR and keeps one entry per CDR3 protein. The sample holds about 510,000 distinct CDR3 sequences; about 27% are singletons and the top ten take approximately 3.3%. Remarks on this clonotype: Its antigen remains unknown.

These same data were also listed under a study on T cells of mothers and their children. From that paper: Three healthy Caucasian mothers gave samples, and so did their six children. Barcodes and 2-4 random nucleotides were added by M1S in the second PCR.

The source material was blood. The sequence derives from a boy between 2 and 10 years old in good health.

CDR3 sequence reads: CASSIGFPYEQYF. The CDR3 nucleotides read TGTGCCAGTAGTATTGGATTCCCCTACGAGCAGTACTTC. The V and J genes are TRBV19 and TRBJ2-7; D is undetermined. CDR3 length: 13 amino acids. In germline, CDR1 is LNHDA, CDR2 SQIVND (reference sequence). Trimming took off 3 bases at V and 2 bases at J, with 8 bases between the two ends.